These T cell receptor beta chains were read from a single sample in a study of regulatory T cells in long-lasting Graves disease. Via MiXCR, TCRdb re-called the multiplex PCR reads, giving one row per CDR3 protein. The sample records about 540,000 distinct CDR3 sequences, roughly 12% being singletons. These same records also appear under a second study, on T cells in Graves' hyperthyroidism and ophthalmopathy.

The sample was peripheral blood mononuclear cells (PBMCs), taken at new diagnosis, from a patient treated with antithyroid drugs. The receptors were gathered from a man between 25 and 39 years old with Graves disease. The CDR3 runs from the conserved cysteine through the conserved F or W. The D gene is left open where the match is weak. Expanded clones are given a class, and other clones once, few, many or no size at all.

D gene,clone size,CDR3 length,J gene,V gene,CDR3 DNA,CDR3 protein
.,many,16,TRBJ2-1,TRBV20-1,TGCAGTGCTAGAGATTTACTGAGGGAGCCGGGCAATGAGCAGTTCTTC,CSARDLLREPGNEQFF
.,many,12,TRBJ1-2,TRBV7-2,TGTGCCAGCAGCTTAGCTTCCTCTGGCTACACCTTC,CASSLASSGYTF
TRBD2,many,15,TRBJ2-7,TRBV7-2,TGTGCCAGCAGCTTCTCCGGGACTAGCGTCTACGAGCAGTACTTC,CASSFSGTSVYEQYF
TRBD2,many,16,TRBJ2-7,TRBV12-3/TRBV12-4,TGTGCCAGCAGTCCCCCGGGAGCGGGAGGGCCTAAAGAGCAGTACTTC,CASSPPGAGGPKEQYF
TRBD2,few,17,TRBJ2-2,TRBV3-1,TGTGCCAGCAGCCCCGGGTCGAGCGGGAGGATCGCCGGGGAGCTGTTTTTT,CASSPGSSGRIAGELFF
.,many,14,TRBJ1-1,TRBV27,TGTGCCAGCAGTCTAAAATACAGGGCCACTGAAGCTTTCTTT,CASSLKYRATEAFF
.,.,15,TRBJ1-4,TRBV7-9,TGTGCCAGCAGCTCGTTGGCAGGGGAAAATGAAAAACTGTTTTTT,CASSSLAGENEKLFF
.,many,15,TRBJ2-3,TRBV20-1,TGCAGTGCTAGTACCCTGCGGGGGCGCACAGATACGCAGTATTTT,CSASTLRGRTDTQYF
.,.,15,TRBJ2-2,TRBV12-3/TRBV12-4,TGTGCCAGCAGTCTTGAATTGGACGCTCCCGGGGAGCTGTTTTTT,CASSLELDAPGELFF
TRBD2,few,15,TRBJ2-2,TRBV9,TGTGCCAGCAGCATACCGGGACTAGGGGACGGGGAGCTGTTTTTT,CASSIPGLGDGELFF
.,many,12,TRBJ1-1,TRBV29-1,TGCAGCGTTGTAGAGACTCACACTGAAGCTTTCTTT,CSVVETHTEAFF
.,many,14,TRBJ1-5,TRBV7-2,TGTGCCAGCAGCTTAAGAGCCCCTAATCAGCCCCAGCATTTT,CASSLRAPNQPQHF
TRBD2,many,16,TRBJ2-7,TRBV11-2,TGTGCCAGCAGCTTAGGAGGGACTAGCGGATTTTACGAGCAGTACTTC,CASSLGGTSGFYEQYF
TRBD1,many,16,TRBJ2-1,TRBV20-1,TGCAGTGCTAGAGAGCCCTGGGACAGGGAGGGAGATGAGCAGTTCTTC,CSAREPWDREGDEQFF
TRBD1,many,17,TRBJ1-1,TRBV10-1,TGCGCCAGCAGTGAGACAGGGGGGCTTTTTATGAACACTGAAGCTTTCTTT,CASSETGGLFMNTEAFF
.,.,12,TRBJ1-6,TRBV7-9,TGTGCCAGCAACCGACAGGACTCACCCCTCCACTTT,CASNRQDSPLHF
.,many,17,TRBJ2-1,TRBV5-1,TGCGCCAGCAGCCCCTCAGGGATGGGCGGCTCCTACAATGAGCAGTTCTTC,CASSPSGMGGSYNEQFF
.,few,11,TRBJ1-6,TRBV20-1,TGCAGTGCGAGATCCTCTCAAACCCTCCACTTT,CSARSSQTLHF
.,.,14,TRBJ1-2,TRBV20-1,TGCAGTGCTAGAGAAGGGCCCTCATCGGGTGGCTACACCTTC,CSAREGPSSGGYTF
.,.,16,TRBJ2-1,TRBV4-2,TGTGCCAGCAGCCAAGGGGTCCCCGGGACCCACAATGAGCAGTTCTTC,CASSQGVPGTHNEQFF
.,many,14,TRBJ1-5,TRBV6-5,TGTGCCAGCAGTTACCGGAGGGCCAATCAGCCCCAGCATTTT,CASSYRRANQPQHF
.,many,14,TRBJ1-5,TRBV12-3/TRBV12-4,TGTGCCAGCAGCACCCCGGACAGTAATCAGCCCCAGCATTTT,CASSTPDSNQPQHF
.,few,16,TRBJ1-3,TRBV3-1,TGTGCCAGCAGCCAAGTCCCATCAGGAACCGGAAACACCATATATTTT,CASSQVPSGTGNTIYF
.,many,13,TRBJ1-2,TRBV6-1,TGTGCCAGCAGCTCCGGGCCCGTCTATGGCTACACCTTC,CASSSGPVYGYTF
.,.,15,TRBJ1-4,TRBV30,TGTGCCTGGAGTGGGATGTGGGGGGCTGGGGAAAAACTGGTTTTT,CAWSGMWGAGEKLVF
.,many,14,TRBJ1-1,TRBV12-3/TRBV12-4,TGTGCCAGCAGTTTTCAGAGTGGCTACACTGAAGCTTTCTTT,CASSFQSGYTEAFF
.,.,17,TRBJ1-3,TRBV29-1,TGCAGCGTTGAAGATCCCCGGGGGAGATACTCTGGAAACACCATATATTTT,CSVEDPRGRYSGNTIYF
TRBD2,few,16,TRBJ2-1,TRBV18,TGTGCCAGCTCAAACACGGTTGGACTAGCGGGAGATGAGCAGTTCTTC,CASSNTVGLAGDEQFF
.,many,14,TRBJ2-1,TRBV2,TGTGCCAGCAGTGAGAGCGGAGCAAACAATGAGCAGTTCTTC,CASSESGANNEQFF
TRBD2,few,14,TRBJ2-7,TRBV4-1,TGCGCCAGCAGCCAAACCGGGACTAGACACGAGCAGTACTTC,CASSQTGTRHEQYF
TRBD1,many,14,TRBJ2-7,TRBV2,TGTGCCAGCACCAGTCAGGGGGCTAACCACGAGCAGTACTTC,CASTSQGANHEQYF
.,many,15,TRBJ2-1,TRBV20-1,TGCAGTGCTAGAGAGGGGGGAGGACTCCGAAATGAGCAGTTCTTC,CSAREGGGLRNEQFF
.,.,12,TRBJ2-7,TRBV19,TGTGCCAGTAGTGCAAGAGACTACGAGCAGTACTTC,CASSARDYEQYF
.,many,14,TRBJ1-4,TRBV29-1,TGCAGCGCGAGTAACCAAGGAGTTGGGGAAAAACTGTTTTTT,CSASNQGVGEKLFF
TRBD1,many,17,TRBJ2-7,TRBV7-6,TGTGCCAGCAGCCCCGGGACAGGGGGATTACCCTCCTACGAGCAGTACTTC,CASSPGTGGLPSYEQYF
.,.,11,TRBJ2-1,TRBV20-1,TGCAGTGCTGGTCGGGAGTCTGAGCAGTTCTTC,CSAGRESEQFF
.,many,17,TRBJ2-3,TRBV2,TGTGCCAGCAGTGAAGGGGATGGAGTTCTAGGAGTAGATACGCAGTATTTT,CASSEGDGVLGVDTQYF
TRBD2,many,16,TRBJ2-1,TRBV29-1,TGCAGCGTAAAGAAATGGGCGGGAGGTGTCGACAATGAGCAGTTCTTC,CSVKKWAGGVDNEQFF
.,few,13,TRBJ1-2,TRBV20-1,TGCAGTGCTAGTCGGGGGGCGCCCTATGGCTACACCTTC,CSASRGAPYGYTF
TRBD2,many,15,TRBJ2-5,TRBV20-1,TGCAGTGCTAGTAAACTAGCGGGGGCCCAAGAGACCCAGTACTTC,CSASKLAGAQETQYF
TRBD2,.,14,TRBJ2-5,TRBV20-1,TGCAGTGCTGATCGGACTAGCGGGAGAGAGACCCAGTACTTC,CSADRTSGRETQYF
.,many,11,TRBJ1-1,TRBV12-3/TRBV12-4,TGTGCCAGCAGCGCGAACACTGAAGCTTTCTTT,CASSANTEAFF
TRBD2,few,17,TRBJ2-1,TRBV19,TGTGCCAGTAGTCCCCGGGATAGCGGGAGAGAAGACAATGAGCAGTTCTTC,CASSPRDSGREDNEQFF
TRBD1,.,16,TRBJ1-6,TRBV13,TGTGCCAGCAGTTTAGCAGGGACAGGGGATAATTCACCCCTCCACTTT,CASSLAGTGDNSPLHF
.,many,14,TRBJ1-1,TRBV11-2,TGTGCCAGCAGCCGACCGGGATCGAACACTGAAGCTTTCTTT,CASSRPGSNTEAFF
.,once,15,TRBJ2-3,TRBV5-4,TGTGCCAGCAGCCCTCCGGGGGCGGGAGCCGATACGCAGTATTTT,CASSPPGAGADTQYF
.,many,19,TRBJ2-5,TRBV2,TGTGCCAGCCTCAGTAGGGTTGGGGACCCAACGCCGGGGGTTGAGACCCAGTACTTC,CASLSRVGDPTPGVETQYF
.,many,13,TRBJ2-3,TRBV6-2/TRBV6-3,TGTGCCAGCACAGAGGCGCGCCCAGATACGCAGTATTTT,CASTEARPDTQYF